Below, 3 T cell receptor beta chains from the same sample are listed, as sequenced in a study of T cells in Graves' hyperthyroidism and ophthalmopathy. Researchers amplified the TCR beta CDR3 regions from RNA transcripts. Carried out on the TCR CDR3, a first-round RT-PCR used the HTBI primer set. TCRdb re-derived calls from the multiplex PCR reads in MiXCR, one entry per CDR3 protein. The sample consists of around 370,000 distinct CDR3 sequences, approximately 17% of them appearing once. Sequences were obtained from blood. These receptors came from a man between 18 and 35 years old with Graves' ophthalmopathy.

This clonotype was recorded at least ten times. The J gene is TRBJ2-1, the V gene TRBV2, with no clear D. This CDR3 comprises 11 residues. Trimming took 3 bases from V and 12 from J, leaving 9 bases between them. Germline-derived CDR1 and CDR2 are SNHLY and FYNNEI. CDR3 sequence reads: CASSEQVGQFF. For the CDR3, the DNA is TGTGCCAGCAGTGAGCAGGTGGGGCAGTTCTTC.

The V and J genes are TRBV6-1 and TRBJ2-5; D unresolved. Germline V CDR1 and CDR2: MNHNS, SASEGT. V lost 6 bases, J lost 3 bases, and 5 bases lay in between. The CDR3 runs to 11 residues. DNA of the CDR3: TGTGCCAGCAGGTGGGAAGAGACCCAGTACTTC. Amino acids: CASRWEETQYF.

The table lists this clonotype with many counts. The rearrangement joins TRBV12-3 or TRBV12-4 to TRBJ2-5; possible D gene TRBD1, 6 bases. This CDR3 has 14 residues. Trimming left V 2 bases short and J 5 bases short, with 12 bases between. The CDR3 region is CASSLWDIRETQYF. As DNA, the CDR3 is TGTGCCAGCAGTTTATGGGACATCCGGGAGACCCAGTACTTC.